Shown below are 18 T cell receptor beta chains from a single sample sequenced in a study of blood T cell repertoires in COVID-19 (dated by TCRdb to between 2020 and 2021). Libraries came from the immunoSEQ multiplex PCR assay. TCRdb carries this immuneACCESS record with in-frame sequences only. Its versions omit some clonotypes, under half of them owing to an unresolved V gene in the studies checked, with the rest unexplained. The sample table holds 100,000 to 150,000 clones, of which about 74% were seen once. The ten top clones hold less than 6.5% of the sample. Sequencing was carried out using peripheral blood. These receptors all come from a man between 60 and 75 years old with acute or convalescent COVID-19.

The chain carries TRBV6-5 and TRBJ2-7, with 7 positions matching TRBD2. Per the germline V gene, CDR1 is MNHEY and CDR2 is SVGAGI. The CDR3 runs 14 residues. Losses at the gene ends were 8 bases for V and 0 bases for J; bases not matched to a gene: 7. The DNA for the CDR3 is TGTGCCAGCCGAGCGGGACTGAGCTCCTACGAGCAGTACTTC. Protein sequence: CASRAGLSSYEQYF.

This clone appeared a few times. The chain is built from TRBV9 and TRBJ2-1; 11 bases line up with TRBD2. This CDR3 is built from 15 residues. The germline V gene has CDR1 SGDLS and CDR2 YYNGEE. V shed 5 bases and J 2 bases; nucleotides not matched to a gene: 3. The CDR3 spells CASSETSGAYNEQFF. The CDR3 DNA sequence: TGTGCCAGCAGTGAGACTAGCGGGGCCTACAATGAGCAGTTCTTC.

This clone was seen a handful of times. J is TRBJ1-1 and V is TRBV29-1, with 8 positions matching TRBD1. The CDR3 totals 14 residues. The V gene end was trimmed by 6 bases and the J gene end by 2 bases; junction bases not matched to a gene: 8. Germline V lookup: CDR1 SQVTM, CDR2 ANQGSEA. CDR3 in amino acids: CSVRQTGVNTEAFF. The CDR3, as DNA: TGCAGCGTCCGACAGACAGGGGTCAACACTGAAGCTTTCTTT.

The chain joins TRBV27 to TRBJ2-7; the match to TRBD1 covers 7 bases. Trimming removed 5 bases from V and 1 base from J; junction bases left unmatched: 5. Looked up from germline, CDR1 is MNHEY and CDR2 is SMNVEV (reference sequence). The CDR3 length is 14 residues. The CDR3 nucleotides are TGTGCCAGCAGTATTACCAGGGGGTCCTACGAGCAGTACTTC. Encoded protein: CASSITRGSYEQYF.

This sequence joins TRBV9 and TRBJ2-1; D is possibly TRBD1 (5 bases). CDR3 length: 17 amino acids. The V end was cut by 0 bases, the J end by 6 bases, with 19 bases between. CDR1 and CDR2 from the germline V gene are SGDLS and YYNGEE. CDR3 DNA: TGTGCCAGCAGCGTAGAGGGGTATAGGAGTCCAATCAATGAGCAGTTCTTC. The encoded protein is CASSVEGYRSPINEQFF.

The chain carries TRBV5-6 and TRBJ2-2; D uncertain. Germline V gene lookup returns CDR1 SGHDT and CDR2 YYEEEE. The CDR3 has 14 amino acids. V was clipped by 0 bases and J by 6 bases, with 9 bases between them. The CDR3 coding sequence is TGTGCCAGCAGCTTGGCCAGATTCTCCGGGGAGCTGTTTTTT. It encodes CASSLARFSGELFF.

Within the sample, this clone is medium-sized. This chain links TRBV29-1 with TRBJ1-1, with TRBD1 matching over 8 bases. Germline CDR1 SQVTM, CDR2 ANQGSEA. This CDR3 has 12 residues. V shed 6 bases, J shed 5 bases, and the junction held 5 bases outside the gene matches. Written as DNA, the CDR3 is TGCAGCGTCGGACAGGGTCAGACTGAAGCTTTCTTT. Translating it yields CSVGQGQTEAFF.

The V call is TRBV7-9, the J call TRBJ2-3; 9 bases align to TRBD2. The CDR3 contains 17 residues. From germline, CDR1 is SEHNR and CDR2 FQNEAQ (reference sequence). V trimming: 2 bases; J trimming: 5 bases; junction bases outside the gene matches: 11. The CDR3 is CASSLNNWGSGGDTQYF. The CDR3 region has the DNA TGTGCCAGCAGCTTAAATAACTGGGGTAGCGGGGGAGATACGCAGTATTTT. Variable domain in full (rest from reference TRBV7-9 and TRBJ2-3): DTGVSQNPRHKITKRGQNVTFRCDPISEHNRLYWYRQTLGQGPEFLTYFQNEAQLEKSRLLSDRFSAERPKGSFSTLEIQRTEQGDSAMYLCASSLNNWGSGGDTQYFGPGTRLTVL.

The chain couples TRBV12-2 to TRBJ2-5; no DNA check was done on the table's D call, TRBD2. TRBV12-2 is a pseudogene. The CDR3 runs to 12 residues. The CDR3 sequence is CASRFSRETQYF. The CDR3 DNA sequence: TGTGCAAGTCGCTTCTCCCGAGAGACCCAGTACTTC.

Here the CDR3 reads CASSDRGGDNTQYF. CDR3 DNA: TGTGCCAGCAGTGATCGAGGCGGCGATAATACGCAGTATTTT. The J gene is TRBJ2-3, the V gene TRBV6-1; D uncertain. This CDR3 has 14 residues. The germline V gene has CDR1 MNHNS and CDR2 SASEGT. V lost 3 bases to trimming and J lost 7 bases, with 14 bases between them.

The V gene is TRBV19, the J gene TRBJ2-2; 13 bases align to TRBD2. J lost 7 bases, V lost 6 bases, and 5 bases had no gene match. CDR3 length: 15 amino acids. CDR1 and CDR2 from the germline V gene are LNHDA and SQIVND (reference sequence). This CDR3 reads CASSTSGRAFGELFF. The DNA of the CDR3 is TGTGCCAGTAGCACTAGCGGGAGGGCCTTCGGGGAGCTGTTTTTT.

V and J are TRBV9 and TRBJ2-2; 12 bases map to TRBD2. This CDR3 contains 17 residues. Per the germline V gene, CDR1 is SGDLS and CDR2 is YYNGEE. Trimming removed 4 bases from V and 4 bases from J; junction bases left unmatched: 8. CDR3 sequence (DNA): TGTGCCAGCAGCACCAACCTAGCGGGAGGGTCCACCGGGGAGCTGTTTTTT. Translated: CASSTNLAGGSTGELFF.

The V gene is TRBV7-9, the J gene TRBJ2-5; 11 bases align to TRBD2. The CDR3 contains 17 residues. Germline V gene lookup returns CDR1 SEHNR and CDR2 FQNEAQ (reference sequence). V lost 1 base, J lost 3 bases, and 7 bases stayed unmatched. CDR3 in amino acids: CASSLVHLGLAEETQYF. CDR3 bases: TGTGCCAGCAGCTTAGTTCACCTGGGACTAGCGGAAGAGACCCAGTACTTC.

J is TRBJ2-1 and V is TRBV18; D gene ambiguous. Trimming removed 3 bases from V and 0 bases from J, with 18 bases in between. This CDR3 has 18 residues. Germline CDR1 and CDR2: KGHSH and LQKENI. The CDR3 loop reads CASSPSSTSVASYNEQFF. The CDR3 DNA is TGTGCCAGCTCACCTTCCAGTACGAGCGTAGCCTCCTACAATGAGCAGTTCTTC. The variable domain in full, with the rest retrieved from reference TRBV18 and TRBJ2-1, is NAGVMQNPRHLVRRRGQEARLRCSPMKGHSHVYWYRQLPEEGLKFMVYLQKENIIDESGMPKERFSAEFPKEGPSILRIQQVVRGDSAAYFCASSPSSTSVASYNEQFFGPGTRLTVL.

This chain links TRBV6-5 with TRBJ1-2, with TRBD1 matching 7 bases. Germline values: CDR1 MNHEY, CDR2 SVGAGI. CDR3 length: 13 residues. With V trimmed by 6 bases and J by 7 bases, 8 bases remained unmatched. CDR3 coding DNA: TGTGCCAGCAGGCCAGGGGGAAGCGGTGGCTACACCTTC. This translates into CASRPGGSGGYTF.

The chain uses TRBV19 and TRBJ2-1, with a possible D match to TRBD1 (6 bases). V lost 4 bases and J 0 bases, leaving 10 bases between the germline ends. This CDR3 is 15 amino acids long. Germline-derived CDR1 and CDR2 are LNHDA and SQIVND (reference sequence). CDR3 DNA sequence: TGTGCCAGTAGTACTACAGGGAGCTCCTACAATGAGCAGTTCTTC. The encoded protein is CASSTTGSSYNEQFF. Based on the CDR3 plus reference TRBV19 and TRBJ2-1, the full variable domain is DGGITQSPKYLFRKEGQNVTLSCEQNLNHDAMYWYRQDPGQGLRLIYYSQIVNDFQKGDIAEGYSVSREKKESFPLTVTSAQKNPTAFYLCASSTTGSSYNEQFFGPGTRLTVL.

The CDR3 DNA follows: TGCAGCGTTGAAGTGGGGAGTTGGTATGGCTACACCTTC. It yields the protein CSVEVGSWYGYTF. The chain recombines TRBV29-1 with TRBJ1-2; D call uncertain. This CDR3 has 13 residues. CDR1 is SQVTM, CDR2 ANQGSEA, per germline. V was clipped by 1 base and J by 5 bases, with 11 bases between them.

In this sample, this clone turned up a few times. V is TRBV28 and J is TRBJ2-2, with a tentative D call TRBD1 (5 bases). This CDR3 is built from 17 residues. Germline V gene data show CDR1 as MDHEN and CDR2 as SYDVKM. Trimming removed 5 bases at V and 0 bases at J, with 16 bases between. This CDR3 reads CASSALIGAPNTGELFF. CDR3 coding DNA: TGTGCCAGCAGTGCCCTAATAGGGGCCCCGAACACCGGGGAGCTGTTTTTT.